The T cell receptor (beta chain) described here comes from a study of T cell responses to AZD1222 COVID-19 vaccine. The CDR3 contains 14 residues. The germline V gene encodes CDR1 DFQATT and CDR2 SNEGSKA (reference sequence). V lost 3 bases to trimming and J lost 4 bases, with 13 bases between them. Using immunoSEQ multiplex PCR, the repertoire was profiled, and TCRdb retains in-frame clones only, with some absent. The sample includes roughly 150,000 clones, 87% of them seen just once. Study-level findings and limits: At baseline, seropositivity was found in only six or seven AZD1222 recipients. White British ancestry dominated among donors, who included more females, and clonal diversity was possibly underestimated. At 160-218 and 743-854, vaccine-associated CD4 TCRs were dominant, and they spanned spike. No repertoire was sampled before or during the peak T cell response, only after it.

This clone was seen a single time. Its antigen is not identified. This sample comprised peripheral blood, obtained 28 days after the second AZD1222 dose. The chain has TRBV20-1 and TRBJ1-5; D is unresolved. The sequence derives from an adult who received the AZD1222 COVID-19 vaccine. The CDR3 DNA is TGCAGTGCTAGTATGGGGAGGCTGAATCAGCCCCAGCATTTT. Amino acid sequence: CSASMGRLNQPQHF.